The 18 T cell receptor beta chains below were found in one sample sequenced in a study of T cells in Graves' hyperthyroidism and ophthalmopathy. Amplified TCR beta CDR3 regions derived from RNA transcripts. In the first-round RT-PCR of the TCR CDR3, the HTBI primer set was used. TCRdb itself ran the multiplex PCR reads through MiXCR, one entry per CDR3 protein. The profile shows hundreds of thousands of distinct CDR3 sequences, about a fifth of them singletons. The sample taken for sequencing was blood. The receptors originated from a man aged 30 to 45 with Graves' ophthalmopathy.

In its sample, this clonotype was seen many times. The chain carries TRBV12-3 or TRBV12-4 and TRBJ1-1, with D possibly TRBD1 on 6 matching bases. The CDR3 runs 12 residues. V gave up 2 bases and J gave up 8 bases, with 9 bases separating them. The chain's CDR3 is CASSLWGPEAFF. In nucleotides, the CDR3 is TGTGCCAGCAGTTTATGGGGGCCGGAAGCTTTCTTT.

V usage is TRBV29-1 and J usage is TRBJ2-1; 7 nucleotides align to TRBD2. The CDR3 contains 13 residues. Germline V gene sequence: CDR1 SQVTM, CDR2 ANQGSEA. V was clipped by 2 bases and J by 6 bases; unmatched bases: 4. CDR3 nucleotide sequence: TGCAGCGTTGAAATCGCTAGCGGCAATGAGCAGTTCTTC. It is translated as CSVEIASGNEQFF.

V is TRBV20-1 and J is TRBJ2-7; D is possibly TRBD1 or TRBD2 (5 bases each). This CDR3 spans 11 amino acids. Germline lookup yields CDR1 DFQATT and CDR2 SNEGSKA (reference sequence). V lost 1 base to trimming and J lost 5 bases, with 6 bases between them. The CDR3: CSARGGNEQYF. For the CDR3, the DNA is TGCAGTGCTAGAGGGGGGAACGAGCAGTACTTC.

This clonotype was seen repeatedly, ten times or more. The gene calls are TRBV5-1 and TRBJ1-1; D remains unclear. Per the germline V gene, CDR1 is SGHRS and CDR2 is YFSETQ. The CDR3 contains 15 residues. The V end lost 3 bases, the J end lost 5 bases, and 17 bases lay between the germline ends. The CDR3 here is CASSSQGNHGTEAFF. In nucleotides, the CDR3 is TGCGCCAGCAGCTCACAAGGGAACCATGGGACTGAAGCTTTCTTT.

This clonotype was counted ten times or more. The chain recombines TRBV3-1 with TRBJ2-3; 9 bases agree with TRBD2. This CDR3 spans 19 amino acids. The germline V gene has CDR1 LGHDT and CDR2 YNNKEL (reference sequence). Losses at the gene ends were 0 bases for V and 1 base for J; bases not matched to a gene: 11. CDR3 residues: CASSQDYGGRGVGTDTQYF. In DNA form, the CDR3 reads TGTGCCAGCAGCCAAGATTACGGCGGGAGGGGTGTAGGCACAGATACGCAGTATTTT.

This clonotype appeared a few times. This sequence joins TRBV27 and TRBJ2-1, with 9 bases aligning to TRBD2. The CDR3 loop spans 17 amino acids. V dropped 5 bases and J dropped 6; count of bases not matched to a gene: 14. Per germline, CDR1 MNHEY and CDR2 SMNVEV (reference sequence). This CDR3 reads CASSPLFASGTGNEQFF. The CDR3 DNA reads as TGTGCCAGCAGTCCCCTGTTCGCTAGCGGGACGGGCAATGAGCAGTTCTTC.

Only a few counts were recorded for this clonotype. This sequence joins TRBV28 and TRBJ1-3; D uncertain. The length of the CDR3 is 15 residues. Germline values: CDR1 MDHEN, CDR2 SYDVKM. Between the trimmed V and J ends, which lost 10 bases and 3 bases, there was a span of 19 bases. The CDR3 sequence is CATLGPGMSGNTIYF. The DNA for the CDR3 is TGTGCCACCTTAGGCCCGGGGATGAGTGGAAACACCATATATTTT.

There are a few counts of this clonotype. This chain connects TRBV29-1 to TRBJ2-1; D ambiguous. Trimming left V 3 bases short and J 4 bases short, with 7 bases between. Germline loops: CDR1 SQVTM, CDR2 ANQGSEA. This CDR3 region has 12 residues. The CDR3 is CSVEPQYNEQFF. CDR3 bases: TGCAGCGTTGAGCCACAGTACAATGAGCAGTTCTTC.

This chain uses TRBV11-2 with TRBJ2-6; possible D gene TRBD2, 6 bases. Trimming stripped 5 bases from V and 0 bases from J, with 17 bases between. The CDR3 is 18 residues long. Germline-derived CDR1 and CDR2 are SGHAT and FQNNGV. The CDR3: CASSPLGGLVSGANVLTF. The CDR3 DNA follows: TGTGCCAGCAGCCCTTTGGGGGGTTTGGTCTCTGGGGCCAACGTCCTGACTTTC.

This clonotype was seen repeatedly, ten times or more. The chain is built from TRBV28 and TRBJ2-3; 9 nucleotides align to TRBD2. The CDR3 consists of 15 residues. The J segment lost 3 bases and the V segment lost 5 bases, leaving 6 bases of the junction unmatched. From germline, CDR1 is MDHEN and CDR2 SYDVKM. The CDR3, as DNA: TGTGCCAGCAGTGTAGCGGGAGTTTTAACAGATACGCAGTATTTT. This sequence encodes CASSVAGVLTDTQYF.

A remark on this clonotype: This could be a read error, since a much larger clone is one nucleotide away. The chain has TRBV7-2 and TRBJ2-2; perhaps D is TRBD1 or TRBD2 (5 bases each). Trimming pared 8 bases from V and 5 bases from J, leaving 15 bases between. Germline CDR1 reads SGHTA; CDR2 reads FQGNSA. The CDR3 sequence is 14 residues long. CDR3: CTSRPGGGTGELFF. CDR3 DNA: TGTACCAGCCGTCCGGGTGGGGGTACCGGGGAGCTGTTTTTT.

For the CDR3, the DNA is TGCGCCAGCAGCCAGATTACTAGTTCGAATGAGCAGTTCTTC. Encoded protein: CASSQITSSNEQFF. The chain recombines TRBV5-1 with TRBJ2-1; weak D call: TRBD2 (5 bases). There are 14 residues in the CDR3. Germline V CDR1 and CDR2: SGHRS, YFSETQ. Trimming pared 4 bases from V and 7 bases from J, leaving 15 bases between.

Only a few counts were recorded for this clonotype. CDR3 amino acids: CASSLGTGGEESYEQYF. CDR3 DNA: TGTGCCAGCAGCCTCGGGACAGGGGGCGAGGAGTCCTACGAGCAGTACTTC. The J gene is TRBJ2-7, the V gene TRBV7-9; 12 nucleotides line up with TRBD1. Losses at the gene ends were 5 bases for V and 1 base for J; bases not matched to a gene: 9. The CDR3 contains 17 residues. Germline V gene lookup returns CDR1 SEHNR and CDR2 FQNEAQ (reference sequence).

This clonotype was observed many times. V is TRBV6-2 or TRBV6-3 and J is TRBJ2-7; 10 nucleotides match TRBD2. With 2 bases clipped from V and 3 bases from J, the junction kept 4 bases outside the gene matches. CDR3 length equals 15 residues. CDR1 and CDR2 from the germline V gene are MNHEY and SVGEGT. The CDR3 loop reads CASSYGTSDYYEQYF. CDR3 in DNA: TGTGCCAGCAGTTACGGGACTAGCGATTACTACGAGCAGTACTTC.

This clonotype appeared a few times. The chain uses TRBV7-9 and TRBJ1-3, with a tentative D call TRBD1 (6 bases). This CDR3 has 16 amino acids. From germline, CDR1 is SEHNR and CDR2 FQNEAQ (reference sequence). Trimming took 3 bases from V and 0 from J, leaving 12 bases between them. CDR3 bases: TGTGCCAGCAGCTTTACAGGGTTCAACTCTGGAAACACCATATATTTT. Amino acid sequence: CASSFTGFNSGNTIYF.

This clonotype was recorded at least ten times. V is TRBV5-8 and J is TRBJ2-1, with 7 bases aligning to TRBD2. The germline V gene encodes CDR1 SGHTS and CDR2 YDEGEE. The CDR3 extends over 13 amino acids. Losses at the gene ends were 2 bases for V and 7 bases for J; bases not matched to a gene: 3. CDR3 DNA: TGTGCCAGCAGCTTAAGGACTAGTAATGAGCAGTTCTTC. The encoded protein is CASSLRTSNEQFF.

This clonotype was detected a few times. The J gene is TRBJ2-1, the V gene TRBV27; a weak D match, TRBD2 (6 bases). The CDR3 length is 13 residues. Germline loops: CDR1 MNHEY, CDR2 SMNVEV (reference sequence). Trimming stripped 6 bases from V and 5 bases from J, with 11 bases between. CDR3 amino acids: CASRGGKNNEQFF. The CDR3, as DNA: TGTGCCAGCAGGGGCGGGAAAAACAATGAGCAGTTCTTC.

The V call is TRBV28, the J call TRBJ1-2; D is unresolved. This CDR3 comprises 13 residues. V was shortened by 1 base and J by 7 bases, with 10 bases between the two germline ends. Germline assignment: CDR1 MDHEN and CDR2 SYDVKM. The CDR3 nucleotides read TGTGCCAGCAGTTTATCTTCAGTTTCTGGCTACACCTTC. Protein: CASSLSSVSGYTF.